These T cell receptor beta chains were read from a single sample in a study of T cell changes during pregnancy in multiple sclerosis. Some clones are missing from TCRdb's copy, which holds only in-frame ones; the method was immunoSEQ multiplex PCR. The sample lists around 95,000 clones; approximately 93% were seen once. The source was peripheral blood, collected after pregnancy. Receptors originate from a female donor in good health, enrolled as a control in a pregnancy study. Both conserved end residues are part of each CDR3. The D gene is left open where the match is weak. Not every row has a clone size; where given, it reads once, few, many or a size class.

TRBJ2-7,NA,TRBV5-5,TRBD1,TGTGCCAGCAGCCACCGATCCGGGACAGTCTACGAGCAGTACTTC,CASSHRSGTVYEQYF
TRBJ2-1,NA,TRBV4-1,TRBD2,TGCGCCAGCAGCCAAGAGGGCGGGAGCTCCTACAATGAGCAGTTCTTC,CASSQEGGSSYNEQFF
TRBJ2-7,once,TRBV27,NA,TGTGCCAGCAGTTCCCTCTCCGTCGCAGGGCAGTACTTC,CASSSLSVAGQYF
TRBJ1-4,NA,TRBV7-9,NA,TGTGCCAGCAGCTTAACCGGACGGCGGGGTAATGAAAAACTGTTTTTT,CASSLTGRRGNEKLFF
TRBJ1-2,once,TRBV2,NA,TGTGCCAGCAGTGAGACTCCGGCATATGGCTACACCTTC,CASSETPAYGYTF
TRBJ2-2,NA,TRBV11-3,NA,TGTGCCAGCAGCTTACGGCAGGGGTCCTACACCGGGGAGCTGTTTTTT,CASSLRQGSYTGELFF
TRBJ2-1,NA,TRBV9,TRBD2,TGTGCCAGCAGCGGTAGGGTCGGACTAGCCGCCTACAATGAGCAGTTCTTC,CASSGRVGLAAYNEQFF
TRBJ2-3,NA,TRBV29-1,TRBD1,TGCAGCGTCGCCACAGGGGCTAGCACAGATACGCAGTATTTT,CSVATGASTDTQYF
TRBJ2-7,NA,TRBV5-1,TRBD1,TGCGCCAGCAGCTTCGGGACAGGACATTACGAGCAGTACTTC,CASSFGTGHYEQYF
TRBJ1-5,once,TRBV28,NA,TGTGGCAGCAGTGGGGGGGGACCTCAGCCCCAGCATTTT,CGSSGGGPQPQHF